The 6 T cell receptor beta chains given below trace back to one sample, sequenced in a study of blood T cell repertoires in COVID-19. Data came from immunoSEQ multiplex PCR; TCRdb stores just in-frame clones and leaves some out. This sample has fewer than 85,000 clones, with roughly 85% found just once. The sequencing sample was made of peripheral blood. All receptors derive from a human donor in a cohort sampled during active COVID-19.

The chain combines TRBV27 with TRBJ1-4, with a tentative D call TRBD1 (6 bases). This CDR3 comprises 14 residues. Germline assignment: CDR1 MNHEY and CDR2 SMNVEV (reference sequence). The germline V and J ends were trimmed by 6 bases and 7 bases, with 15 bases remaining between them. CDR3 residues: CASRSGAVREKLFF. Here the CDR3 DNA reads TGTGCCAGCAGATCAGGGGCTGTACGTGAAAAACTGTTTTTT.

About this clone: The junction differs from germline at one of its ends, possibly a read error. The chain links TRBV2 to TRBJ2-7; TRBD1 aligns across 10 bases. The germline V gene encodes CDR1 SNHLY and CDR2 FYNNEI. The length of the CDR3 is 14 residues. As DNA, the CDR3 is TGTGCCAGCACCATAGACAGGGGGCTAAACGAGCAGTGCTTC. Protein: CASTIDRGLNEQCF.

The rearrangement links TRBV6-6 to TRBJ1-3; TRBD1 matches 10 bases. Germline CDR1 is MNHNY and CDR2 is SVGAGI (reference sequence). V trimming: 5 bases; J trimming: 0 bases; junction bases outside the gene matches: 7. CDR3 length equals 17 residues. CDR3 residues: CASSPGTGASSGNTIYF. CDR3 DNA: TGTGCCAGCAGTCCCGGGACAGGGGCGAGCTCTGGAAACACCATATATTTT.

The chain uses TRBV5-1 and TRBJ2-1, with 12 bases identical to TRBD2. With V trimmed by 4 bases and J by 10 bases, 9 bases remained unmatched. Germline loops: CDR1 SGHRS, CDR2 YFSETQ. The length of the CDR3 is 15 residues. DNA of the CDR3: TGCGCCAGCAGCCCGTCTAGCGGGGGGGCCGGGGAGCAGTTCTTC. It specifies CASSPSSGGAGEQFF.

This clone came up once. The chain employs TRBV28 and TRBJ1-4, with a possible D match to TRBD1 (5 bases). The V gene lost 5 bases and the J gene lost 2 bases, with 12 bases spanning the gap. The CDR3 covers 15 residues. Per the germline V gene, CDR1 is MDHEN and CDR2 is SYDVKM. The CDR3 here is CASSTQGSTNEKLFF. The CDR3 DNA sequence: TGTGCCAGCAGTACCCAGGGATCCACTAATGAAAAACTGTTTTTT.

The rearrangement links TRBV5-1 to TRBJ1-5; TRBD1 aligns across 8 bases. Germline V gene data show CDR1 as SGHRS and CDR2 as YFSETQ. The J segment lost 6 bases and the V segment lost 4 bases, leaving 6 bases of the junction unmatched. CDR3 length: 14 residues. CDR3 nucleotides: TGCGCCAGCAGCCGGACAGGGATCGGTCAGCCCCAGCATTTT. This translates into CASSRTGIGQPQHF.